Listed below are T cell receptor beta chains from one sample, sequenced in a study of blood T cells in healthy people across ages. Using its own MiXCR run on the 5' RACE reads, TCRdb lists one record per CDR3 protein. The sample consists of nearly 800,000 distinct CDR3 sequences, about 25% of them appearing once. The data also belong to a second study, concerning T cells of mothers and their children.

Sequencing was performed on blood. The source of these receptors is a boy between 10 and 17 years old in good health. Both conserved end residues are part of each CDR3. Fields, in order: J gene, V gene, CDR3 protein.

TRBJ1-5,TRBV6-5,CASSYGRHQPQHF
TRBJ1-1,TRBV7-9,CASSLDQGPNTEAFF
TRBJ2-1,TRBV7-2,CASSLTLAGVREQFF
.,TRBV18,CASSPGGQGASNEQFF
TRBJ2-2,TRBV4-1,CASKIWADTGELFF
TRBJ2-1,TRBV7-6,CASSRMGGEQFF
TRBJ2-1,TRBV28,CASSLRASSYNEQFF
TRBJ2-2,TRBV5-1,CASSHTPGASGEFSRRTGELFF
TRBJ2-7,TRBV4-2,CASSQGYRDEQYF
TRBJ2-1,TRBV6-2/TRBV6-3,CASSYSIRGKAYNEQFF
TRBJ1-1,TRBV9,CASSPQTGTRFEAFF
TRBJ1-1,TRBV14,CASSQGDPNYTEAFF
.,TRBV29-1,CSARGQVGYEQYF
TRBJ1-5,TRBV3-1,CASSPGQEYQPQHF
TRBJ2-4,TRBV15,CATSRDSSRNIQYF
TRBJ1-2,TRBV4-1,CASSQGTENYGYTF
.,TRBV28,CASSLLVVTPEQFF
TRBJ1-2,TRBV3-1,CASSPWVGYGYTF
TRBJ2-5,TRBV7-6,CASSLVFRGQGFKTSSGEQYF
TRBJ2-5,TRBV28,CASSIAGGETQYF
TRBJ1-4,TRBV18,CASSPPTGISEKLFF